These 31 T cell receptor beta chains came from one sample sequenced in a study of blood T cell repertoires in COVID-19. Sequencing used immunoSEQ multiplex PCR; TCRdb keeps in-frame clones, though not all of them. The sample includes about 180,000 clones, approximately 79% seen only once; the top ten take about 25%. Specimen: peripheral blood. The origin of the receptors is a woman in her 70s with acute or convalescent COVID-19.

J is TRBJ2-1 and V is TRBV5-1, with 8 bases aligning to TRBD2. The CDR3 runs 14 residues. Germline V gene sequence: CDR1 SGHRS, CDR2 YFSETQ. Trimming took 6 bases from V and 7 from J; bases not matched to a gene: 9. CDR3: CASNPGPGGNEQFF. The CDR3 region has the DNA TGCGCCAGCAACCCGGGACCGGGAGGGAATGAGCAGTTCTTC. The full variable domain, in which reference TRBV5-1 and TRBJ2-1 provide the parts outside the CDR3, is KAGVTQTPRYLIKTRGQQVTLSCSPISGHRSVSWYQQTPGQGLQFLFEYFSETQRNKGNFPGRFSGRQFSNSRSEMNVSTLELGDSALYLCASNPGPGGNEQFFGPGTRLTVL.

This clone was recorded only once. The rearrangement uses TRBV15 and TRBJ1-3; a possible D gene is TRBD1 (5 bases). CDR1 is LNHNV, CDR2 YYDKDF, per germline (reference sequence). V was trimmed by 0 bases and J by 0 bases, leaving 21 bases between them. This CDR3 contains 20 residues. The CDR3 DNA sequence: TGTGCCACCAGCAGAGATCGTTCCGGGGGATTGATCCACTCTGGAAACACCATATATTTT. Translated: CATSRDRSGGLIHSGNTIYF.

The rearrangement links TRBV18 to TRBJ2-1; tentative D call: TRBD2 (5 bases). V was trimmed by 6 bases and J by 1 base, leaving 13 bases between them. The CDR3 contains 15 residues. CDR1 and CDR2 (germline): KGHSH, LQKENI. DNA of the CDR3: TGTGCCAGCTCGATGGAGGTCCAGTCCTACAATGAGCAGTTCTTC. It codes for CASSMEVQSYNEQFF.

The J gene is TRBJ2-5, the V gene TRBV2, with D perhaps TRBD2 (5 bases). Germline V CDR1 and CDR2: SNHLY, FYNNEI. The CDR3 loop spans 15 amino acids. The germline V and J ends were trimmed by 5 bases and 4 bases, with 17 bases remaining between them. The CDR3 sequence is CASSYAQLSGETQYF. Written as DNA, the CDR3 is TGTGCCAGCAGTTACGCCCAACTGAGCGGAGAGACCCAGTACTTC.

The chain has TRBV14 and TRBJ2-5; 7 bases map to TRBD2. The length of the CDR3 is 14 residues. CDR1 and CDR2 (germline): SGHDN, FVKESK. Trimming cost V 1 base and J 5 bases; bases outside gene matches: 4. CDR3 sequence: CASSQVAGGETQYF. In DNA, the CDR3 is TGTGCCAGCAGCCAAGTAGCGGGTGGGGAGACCCAGTACTTC.

CDR3 loop: CASSLSGGGYTF. The CDR3 nucleotides are TGTGCCAGCAGTCTCTCGGGGGGAGGCTACACCTTC. The chain is built from TRBV28 and TRBJ1-2, with D possibly matching TRBD1 (5 bases). Trimming stripped 5 bases from V and 8 bases from J, with 12 bases between. The CDR3 extends over 12 amino acids. Germline lookup yields CDR1 MDHEN and CDR2 SYDVKM.

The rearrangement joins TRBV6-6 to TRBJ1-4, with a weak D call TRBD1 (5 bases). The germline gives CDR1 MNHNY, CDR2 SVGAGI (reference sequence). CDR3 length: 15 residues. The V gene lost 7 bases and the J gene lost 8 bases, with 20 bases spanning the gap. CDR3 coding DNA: TGTGCCAGCAAAAACTACAATGACGGGGGAGAAAAACTGTTTTTT. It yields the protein CASKNYNDGGEKLFF.

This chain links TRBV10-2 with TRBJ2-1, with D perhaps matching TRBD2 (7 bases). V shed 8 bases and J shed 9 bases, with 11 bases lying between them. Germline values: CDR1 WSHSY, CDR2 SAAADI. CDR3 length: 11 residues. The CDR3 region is CASAGAVEQFF. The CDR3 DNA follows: TGCGCCAGCGCGGGGGCTGTTGAGCAGTTCTTC.

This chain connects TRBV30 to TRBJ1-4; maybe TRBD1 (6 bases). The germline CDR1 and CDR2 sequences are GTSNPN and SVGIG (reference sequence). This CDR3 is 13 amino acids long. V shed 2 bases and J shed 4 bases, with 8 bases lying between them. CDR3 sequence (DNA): TGTGCCTGGAGTACAGGGTTTAATGAAAAACTGTTTTTT. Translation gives CAWSTGFNEKLFF. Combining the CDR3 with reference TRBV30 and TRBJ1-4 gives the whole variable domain SQTIHQWPATLVQPVGSPLSLECTVEGTSNPNLYWYRQAAGRGLQLLFYSVGIGQISSEVPQNLSASRPQDRQFILSSKKLLLSDSGFYLCAWSTGFNEKLFFGSGTQLSVL.

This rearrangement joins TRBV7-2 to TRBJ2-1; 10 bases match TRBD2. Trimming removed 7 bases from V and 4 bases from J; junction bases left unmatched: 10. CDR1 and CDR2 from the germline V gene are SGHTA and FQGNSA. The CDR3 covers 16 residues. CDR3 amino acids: CASMYSGRSSYNEQFF. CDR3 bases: TGTGCCAGCATGTATAGCGGGAGGTCCTCATACAATGAGCAGTTCTTC.

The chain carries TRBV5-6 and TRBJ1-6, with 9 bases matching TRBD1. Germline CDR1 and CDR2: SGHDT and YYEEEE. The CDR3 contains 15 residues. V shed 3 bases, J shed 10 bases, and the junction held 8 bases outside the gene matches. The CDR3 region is CASSSGTGRNSPLHF. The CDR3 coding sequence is TGTGCCAGCAGCTCCGGGACAGGGCGGAACTCACCCCTCCACTTT.

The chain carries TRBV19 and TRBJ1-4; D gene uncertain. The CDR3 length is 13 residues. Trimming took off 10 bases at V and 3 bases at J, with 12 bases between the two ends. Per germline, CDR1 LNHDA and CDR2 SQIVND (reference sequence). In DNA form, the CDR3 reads TGTGCCACCAGCCGGGGAGCTAATGAAAAACTGTTTTTT. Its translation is CATSRGANEKLFF.

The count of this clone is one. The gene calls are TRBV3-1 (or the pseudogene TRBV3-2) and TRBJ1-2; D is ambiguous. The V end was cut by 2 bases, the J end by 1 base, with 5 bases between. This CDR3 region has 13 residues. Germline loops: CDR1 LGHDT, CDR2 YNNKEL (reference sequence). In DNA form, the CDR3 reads TGTGCCAGCAGCCAAACGGGTAACTATGGCTACACCTTC. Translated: CASSQTGNYGYTF.

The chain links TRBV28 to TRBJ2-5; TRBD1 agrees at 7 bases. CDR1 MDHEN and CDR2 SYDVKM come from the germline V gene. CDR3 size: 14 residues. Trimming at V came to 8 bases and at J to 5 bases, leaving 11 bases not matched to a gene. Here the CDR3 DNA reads TGTGCCAGCGGGAAGACAGGGTATATCGAGACCCAGTACTTC. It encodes CASGKTGYIETQYF.

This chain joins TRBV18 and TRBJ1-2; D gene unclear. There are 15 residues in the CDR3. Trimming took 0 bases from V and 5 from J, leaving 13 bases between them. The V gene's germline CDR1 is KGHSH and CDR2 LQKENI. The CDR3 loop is CASSPPQREEYGYTF. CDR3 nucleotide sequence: TGTGCCAGCTCACCACCTCAGAGGGAGGAGTATGGCTACACCTTC.

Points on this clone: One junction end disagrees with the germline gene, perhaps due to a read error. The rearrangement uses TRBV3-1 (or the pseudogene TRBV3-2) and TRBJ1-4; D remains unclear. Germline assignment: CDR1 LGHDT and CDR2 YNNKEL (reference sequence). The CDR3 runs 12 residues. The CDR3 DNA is TGTGCCAGCAGCCAAGCCCAACATACCGCGGTATTT. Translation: CASSQAQHTAVF.

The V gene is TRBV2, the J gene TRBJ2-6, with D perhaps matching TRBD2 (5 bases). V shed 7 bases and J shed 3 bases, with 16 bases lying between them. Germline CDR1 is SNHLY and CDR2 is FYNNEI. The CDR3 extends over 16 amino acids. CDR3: CASTVTSIGGANVLTF. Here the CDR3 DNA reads TGTGCCAGCACTGTAACTAGTATTGGTGGGGCCAACGTCCTGACTTTC.

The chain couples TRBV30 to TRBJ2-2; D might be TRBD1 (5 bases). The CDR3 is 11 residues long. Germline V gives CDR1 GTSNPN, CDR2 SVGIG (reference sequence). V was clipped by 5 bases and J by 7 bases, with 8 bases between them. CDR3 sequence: CAWAGNGELFF. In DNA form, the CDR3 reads TGTGCCTGGGCAGGGAACGGGGAGCTGTTTTTT. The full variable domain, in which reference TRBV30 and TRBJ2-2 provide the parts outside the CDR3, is SQTIHQWPATLVQPVGSPLSLECTVEGTSNPNLYWYRQAAGRGLQLLFYSVGIGQISSEVPQNLSASRPQDRQFILSSKKLLLSDSGFYLCAWAGNGELFFGEGSRLTVL.

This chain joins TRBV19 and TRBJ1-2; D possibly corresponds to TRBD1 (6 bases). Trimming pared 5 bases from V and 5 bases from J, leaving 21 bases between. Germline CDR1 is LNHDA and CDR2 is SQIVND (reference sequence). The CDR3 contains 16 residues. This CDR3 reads CASSSYGRGLDYGYTF. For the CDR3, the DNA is TGTGCCAGTAGTTCCTATGGCAGGGGCCTAGATTATGGCTACACCTTC.

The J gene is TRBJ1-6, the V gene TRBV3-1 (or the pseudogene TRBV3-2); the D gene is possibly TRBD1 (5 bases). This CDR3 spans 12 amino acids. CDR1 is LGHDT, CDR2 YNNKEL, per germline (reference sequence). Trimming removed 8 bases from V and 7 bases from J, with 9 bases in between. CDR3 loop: CASGRGNSPLHF. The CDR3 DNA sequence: TGTGCCAGCGGGCGGGGGAATTCACCCCTCCACTTT.

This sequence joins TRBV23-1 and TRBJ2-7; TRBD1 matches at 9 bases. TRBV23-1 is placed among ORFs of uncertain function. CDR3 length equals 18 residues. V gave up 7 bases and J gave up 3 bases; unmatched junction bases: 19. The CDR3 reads CASIQRDRAGPPLYEQYF. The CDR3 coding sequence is TGCGCCAGCATCCAAAGGGACAGGGCGGGACCACCTCTCTACGAGCAGTACTTC.

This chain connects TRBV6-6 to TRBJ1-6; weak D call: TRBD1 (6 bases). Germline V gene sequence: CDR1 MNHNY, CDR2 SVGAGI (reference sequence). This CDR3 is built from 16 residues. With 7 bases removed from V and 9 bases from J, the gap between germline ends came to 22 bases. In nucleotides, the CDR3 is TGTGCCAGCAAGGAGGACAGTTTTTGGGGAAGTTCACCCCTCCACTTT. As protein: CASKEDSFWGSSPLHF.

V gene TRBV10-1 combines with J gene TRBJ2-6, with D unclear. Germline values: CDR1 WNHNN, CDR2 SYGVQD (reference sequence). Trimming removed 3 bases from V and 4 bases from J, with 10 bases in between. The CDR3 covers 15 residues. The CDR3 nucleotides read TGCGCCAGCAGTGACCCAATTTCAGGGGCCAACGTCCTGACTTTC. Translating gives CASSDPISGANVLTF.

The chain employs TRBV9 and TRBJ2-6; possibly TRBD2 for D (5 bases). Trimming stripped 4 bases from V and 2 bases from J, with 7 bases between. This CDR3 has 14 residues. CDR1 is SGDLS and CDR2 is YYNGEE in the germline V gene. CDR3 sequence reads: CASSPRAGANVLTF. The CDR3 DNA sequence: TGTGCCAGCAGCCCGAGGGCTGGGGCCAACGTCCTGACTTTC.

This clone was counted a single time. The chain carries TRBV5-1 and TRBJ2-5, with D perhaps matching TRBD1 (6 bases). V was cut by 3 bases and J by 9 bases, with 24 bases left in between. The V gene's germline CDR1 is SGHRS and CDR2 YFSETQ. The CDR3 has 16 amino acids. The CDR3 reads CASSSLFGTNLGAQYF. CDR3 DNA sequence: TGCGCCAGCAGCTCCTTATTCGGGACAAACCTAGGGGCCCAGTACTTC.

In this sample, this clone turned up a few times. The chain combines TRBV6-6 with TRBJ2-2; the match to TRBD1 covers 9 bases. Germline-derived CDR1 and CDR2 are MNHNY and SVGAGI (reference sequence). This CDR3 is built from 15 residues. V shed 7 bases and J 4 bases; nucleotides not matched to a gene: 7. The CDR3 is CASTKGQGGTGELFF. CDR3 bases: TGTGCCAGCACCAAGGGACAGGGAGGCACCGGGGAGCTGTTTTTT.

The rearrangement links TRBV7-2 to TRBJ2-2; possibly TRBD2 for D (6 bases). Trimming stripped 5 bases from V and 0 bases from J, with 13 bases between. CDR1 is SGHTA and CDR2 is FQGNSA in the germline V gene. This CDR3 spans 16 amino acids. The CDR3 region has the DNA TGTGCCAGCAGCCTGCGGGGAGGTTCGAACACCGGGGAGCTGTTTTTT. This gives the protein CASSLRGGSNTGELFF.

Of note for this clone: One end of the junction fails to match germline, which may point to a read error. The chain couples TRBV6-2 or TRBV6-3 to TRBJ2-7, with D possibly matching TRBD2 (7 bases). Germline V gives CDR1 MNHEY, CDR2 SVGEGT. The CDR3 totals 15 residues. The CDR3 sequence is CASSYGGAASSEQYF. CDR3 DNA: TGTGCCAGCAGTTACGGGGGGGCCGCTTCCTCCGAGCAGTACTTC.

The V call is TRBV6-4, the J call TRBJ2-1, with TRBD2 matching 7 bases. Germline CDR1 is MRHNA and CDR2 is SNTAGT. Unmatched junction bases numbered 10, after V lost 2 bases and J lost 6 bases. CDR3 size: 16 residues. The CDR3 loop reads CASSDIFTGGINEQFF. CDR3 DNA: TGTGCCAGCAGTGACATTTTTACGGGAGGTATCAATGAGCAGTTCTTC.

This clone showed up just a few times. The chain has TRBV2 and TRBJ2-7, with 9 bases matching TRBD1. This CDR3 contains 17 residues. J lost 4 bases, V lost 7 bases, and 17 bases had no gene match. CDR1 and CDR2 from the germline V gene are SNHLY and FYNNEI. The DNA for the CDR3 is TGTGCCAGCAATCCTCGGGACTGGACAGGGGCTCGGTACGAGCAGTACTTC. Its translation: CASNPRDWTGARYEQYF.

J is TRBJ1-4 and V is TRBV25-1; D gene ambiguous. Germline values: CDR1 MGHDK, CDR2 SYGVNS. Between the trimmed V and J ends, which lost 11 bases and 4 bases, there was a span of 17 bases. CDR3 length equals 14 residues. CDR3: CAPKGSGYNEKLFF. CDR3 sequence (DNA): TGTGCCCCCAAAGGTTCAGGCTATAATGAAAAACTGTTTTTT.